This T cell receptor beta chain was obtained from a study of CD8 T cells in ankylosing spondylitis (dated by TCRdb to between 2016 and 2019). For the study in its entirety: To find TCR variants linked to disease, the study profiled T cell receptor beta repertoires in ankylosing spondylitis patients and healthy donors. Peripheral blood was sampled, and synovial fluid was additionally collected from ankylosing spondylitis patients. The whole study cohort included 108 healthy donors and over 20 ankylosing spondylitis patients. What the work shows at the level of the full study, not this receptor alone: Some TCR beta motif variants had previously been reported in synovial fluid and blood of reactive arthritis patients, which suggested common disease-initiation mechanisms. The disease-linked clones were reported to be significantly enriched in matched synovial fluid samples from ankylosing spondylitis patients. Blood from ankylosing spondylitis patients appeared to be characterized by a TCR beta motif composed of eight highly homologous amino acid variants. The disease-linked clones had a CD8+ phenotype and were found at relatively low frequencies in peripheral blood.

Regarding this clonotype: Its antigen target is currently unknown. No much larger clonotype is one base removed from it; base qualities were not supplied.

Sequencing was carried out with an Illumina HiSeq 2500. TCR beta libraries were prepared by quantitative 5'-RACE with molecular barcodes. For the original study's pipeline: Disease-linked TCR variants were identified with a new computational method built on a probabilistic model of VDJ rearrangement. Through fastp at Q25 and MiXCR, TCRdb rebuilt clones from the public reads, retaining in-frame beta chains. Entries are consolidated by CDR3 protein sequence, retaining the most common genes and DNA. The V and J calls and clone size come from TCRdb's table, not from the authors' own analysis. Present in this sample are around 430,000 distinct CDR3 sequences, 15% to 20% of which were seen just once. The top ten clones comprise approximately 0.97% of the sample. The sequencing input was blood, either unsorted or a sorted T cell fraction (not recorded which). The TCR was taken from a male donor with ankylosing spondylitis.

The CDR3 sequence is CASSEGIDYYGYTF. The bases read TGTGCCAGCAGCGAGGGGATCGATTACTATGGCTACACCTTC. The V and J segments used are TRBV9 and TRBJ1-2, and TRBD1 may be the D gene, going by 5 matching bases. The germline V gene supplies CDR1 SGDLS and CDR2 YYNGEE. CDR3 length: 14 amino acids, cysteine to phenylalanine. The sequence is cut down to CDR3 DNA, 42 bases in frame from base 1. V is reduced by 3 bases and J by 3 bases, leaving a spacing of 12 bases between them.